A single sample is the source of the 9 T cell receptor beta chains below, sequenced in a study of T cell responses to AZD1222 COVID-19 vaccine. Only in-frame clones appear in the TCRdb table, and some are missing; sequencing was by immunoSEQ multiplex PCR. The sample lists some 150,000 clones; over 90% were seen once. Sequencing used peripheral blood, obtained on day 0 of AZD1222 vaccination. The receptors were sampled from an adult in good health.

This rearrangement joins TRBV6-6 to TRBJ1-5, with D perhaps matching TRBD1 (5 bases). The CDR3 has 16 amino acids. Trimming left V 0 bases short and J 4 bases short, with 13 bases between. Germline CDR1 MNHNY, CDR2 SVGAGI (reference sequence). The CDR3 sequence: CASSYSTGHLNQPQHF. The CDR3 DNA reads TGTGCCAGCAGTTACTCCACAGGACACCTAAATCAGCCCCAGCATTTT.

The CDR3 DNA follows: TGCAGCGCTGAGATAATACAGGTCCCACGGTATGGCTACACCTTC. As protein: CSAEIIQVPRYGYTF. This chain connects TRBV29-1 to TRBJ1-2, with TRBD1 as a possible D gene (5 bases). The length of the CDR3 is 15 residues. Between the trimmed V and J ends, which lost 7 bases and 5 bases, there was a span of 23 bases. Germline V CDR1 and CDR2: SQVTM, ANQGSEA.

V and J are TRBV29-1 and TRBJ1-2; D gene uncertain. Trimming took 2 bases from V and 4 from J, leaving 5 bases between them. The CDR3 totals 11 residues. CDR1 SQVTM and CDR2 ANQGSEA come from the germline V gene. CDR3 nucleotides: TGCAGCGTTGAACAGTTCTATGGCTACACCTTC. Translated: CSVEQFYGYTF.

This clone was counted a single time. The rearrangement joins TRBV27 to TRBJ2-1, with 10 bases matching TRBD2. Trimming took 4 bases from V and 0 from J; bases not matched to a gene: 6. The germline V gene encodes CDR1 MNHEY and CDR2 SMNVEV (reference sequence). The CDR3 loop spans 17 amino acids. CDR3 in amino acids: CASSSRLAGNSYNEQFF. The CDR3 nucleotides are TGTGCCAGCAGTTCTCGACTAGCGGGTAACTCCTACAATGAGCAGTTCTTC.

V gene TRBV6-5 combines with J gene TRBJ2-5; D is perhaps TRBD1 (6 bases). V was cut by 6 bases and J by 3 bases, with 14 bases left in between. The CDR3 runs to 14 residues. The germline V gene encodes CDR1 MNHEY and CDR2 SVGAGI. The CDR3 loop reads CASRTGTPEETQYF. In DNA form, the CDR3 reads TGTGCCAGCAGGACAGGAACACCCGAAGAGACCCAGTACTTC.

This chain joins TRBV5-5 and TRBJ2-7, with 7 bases aligning to TRBD1. Germline V gives CDR1 SGHKS, CDR2 YYEKEE (reference sequence). This CDR3 has 13 amino acids. V gave up 0 bases and J gave up 4 bases; unmatched junction bases: 1. CDR3 sequence (DNA): TGTGCCAGCAGCTTGGCACAGGGGTACGAGCAGTACTTC. Its translation is CASSLAQGYEQYF.

The genes are TRBV18 and TRBJ2-3, with 7 bases lining up with TRBD2. Trimming took 4 bases from V and 4 from J; bases not matched to a gene: 8. Germline CDR1 KGHSH, CDR2 LQKENI. This CDR3 spans 15 amino acids. This chain's CDR3 is CASSLGAGESDTQYF. The CDR3 DNA reads as TGTGCCAGCTCACTAGGGGCGGGAGAGTCAGATACGCAGTATTTT.

The chain is built from TRBV2 and TRBJ2-7; D is unresolved. CDR1 and CDR2 from the germline V gene are SNHLY and FYNNEI. This CDR3 comprises 15 residues. Between the trimmed V and J ends, which lost 6 bases and 3 bases, there was a span of 18 bases. The CDR3 region has the DNA TGTGCCAGCAGGGATGATAGGAGTTACCTCTACGAGCAGTACTTC. It translates to CASRDDRSYLYEQYF.

The CDR3 protein is CASTPGPNYGYTF. The CDR3 nucleotides read TGTGCCAGCACACCGGGGCCGAACTATGGCTACACCTTC. This rearrangement joins TRBV6-6 to TRBJ1-2, with a weak D call TRBD1 (5 bases). Germline V gene lookup returns CDR1 MNHNY and CDR2 SVGAGI (reference sequence). V was cut by 7 bases and J by 2 bases, with 11 bases left in between. The CDR3 totals 13 residues.